The TCR beta chain under discussion was sequenced for a study of blood T cell repertoires in COVID-19. The study drew participants aged 18 to 89 years from roughly 25 US areas. The V gene's germline CDR1 is LNHNV and CDR2 YYDKDF (reference sequence). CDR3 length equals 14 residues. Trimming took 0 bases from V and 5 from J; bases not matched to a gene: 2. In the authors' workflow: The assay estimated nucleated cells by amplifying reference gene primers. The repertoire was sequenced with immunoSEQ multiplex PCR; TCRdb's copy has only in-frame clones and lacks some. Clone size and the V and J calls come from that table; the DNA yielded D and trimming. This table holds about 200,000 clones, about 82% found once.

The chain combines TRBV15 with TRBJ1-1; 8 nucleotides match TRBD1. Sequences were obtained from PBMCs or T cells enriched from blood (not recorded which). The receptor was isolated from a middle-aged man with acute COVID-19. The CDR3, as DNA: TGTGCCACCAGCAGAGAGACAGGGGTTACTGAAGCTTTCTTT. This translates into CATSRETGVTEAFF. Full variable domain (remainder filled in from reference TRBV15 and TRBJ1-1): DAMVIQNPRYQVTQFGKPVTLSCSQTLNHNVMYWYQQKSSQAPKLLFHYYDKDFNNEADTPDNFQSRRPNTSFCFLDIRSPGLGDTAMYLCATSRETGVTEAFFGQGTRLTVV.